The source of this TCR beta chain is a study of CD8 T cells in ankylosing spondylitis. Study observations and caveats: In reactive arthritis synovial fluid and blood, some motif variants had been reported before. The study looked at matched synovial fluid samples from ankylosing spondylitis patients. Disease-linked clones were reported to be significantly enriched there. A TCR beta motif of 8 or 9 highly homologous variants appeared characteristic of ankylosing spondylitis blood.

In regard to this clonotype: Antigen specificity is unknown.

By quantitative 5'-RACE with molecular barcodes, the TCR beta libraries were made. TCRdb redid the calling of the 5' RACE reads with MiXCR, one entry per CDR3 protein. Of roughly 450,000 distinct CDR3 sequences in the sample, more than 25% were seen once. The junction had 3 bases not matched to a gene; V was cut back by 9 bases and J by 0 bases. The CDR3 is 14 amino acids. Germline V gene lookup returns CDR1 ENHRY and CDR2 SYGVKD. The source of this sequence is a male donor with ankylosing spondylitis. The rearrangement uses TRBV10-3 and TRBJ2-3; 10 bases match TRBD2. Material for sequencing was blood, either unsorted or a sorted T cell fraction (not recorded which). CDR3: CAIGLAASTDTQYF. The CDR3 DNA reads as TGTGCCATAGGACTAGCGGCAAGCACAGATACGCAGTATTTT.